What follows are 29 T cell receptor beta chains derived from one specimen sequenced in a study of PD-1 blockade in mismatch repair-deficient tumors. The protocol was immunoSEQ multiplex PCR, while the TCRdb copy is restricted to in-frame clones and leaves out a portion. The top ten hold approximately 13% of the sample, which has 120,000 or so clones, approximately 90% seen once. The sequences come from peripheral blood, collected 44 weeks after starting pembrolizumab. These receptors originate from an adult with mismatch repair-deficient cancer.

CDR3 DNA sequence: TGTGCCACCCAGGGAGTGAACACCGGGGAGCTGTTTTTT. It is translated as CATQGVNTGELFF. This chain joins TRBV27 and TRBJ2-2; D is tentatively TRBD1 or TRBD2 (5 bases each). CDR3 size: 13 residues. V lost 10 bases, J lost 1 base, and 10 bases lay in between. CDR1 and CDR2 (germline): MNHEY, SMNVEV (reference sequence).

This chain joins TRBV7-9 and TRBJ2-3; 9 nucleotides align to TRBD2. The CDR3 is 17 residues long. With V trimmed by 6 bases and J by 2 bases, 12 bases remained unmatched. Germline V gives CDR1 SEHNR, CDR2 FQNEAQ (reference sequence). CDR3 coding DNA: TGTGCCAGCAGTCTCCCCCCTAGCGGGACTTACACAGATACGCAGTATTTT. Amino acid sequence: CASSLPPSGTYTDTQYF.

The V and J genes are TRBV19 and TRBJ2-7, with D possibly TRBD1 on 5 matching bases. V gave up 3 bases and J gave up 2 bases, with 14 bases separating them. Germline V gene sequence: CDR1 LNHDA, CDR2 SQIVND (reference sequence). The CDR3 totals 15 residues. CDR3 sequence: CASSISVDSTYEQYF. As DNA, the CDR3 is TGTGCCAGTAGTATTTCCGTCGACAGCACCTACGAGCAGTACTTC.

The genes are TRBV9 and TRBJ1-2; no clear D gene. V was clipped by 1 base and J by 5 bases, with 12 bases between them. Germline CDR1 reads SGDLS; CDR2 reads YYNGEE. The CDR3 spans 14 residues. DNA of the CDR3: TGTGCCAGCAGCGTAAGAGAACTGAATTATGGCTACACCTTC. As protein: CASSVRELNYGYTF.

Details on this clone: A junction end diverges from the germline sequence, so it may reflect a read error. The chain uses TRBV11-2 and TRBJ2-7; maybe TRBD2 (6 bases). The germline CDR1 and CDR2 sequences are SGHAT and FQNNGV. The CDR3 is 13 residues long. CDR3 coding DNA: TGTGCCAGCAGTTTAGCGGACCGATGGGAGCAGTACTTC. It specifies CASSLADRWEQYF.

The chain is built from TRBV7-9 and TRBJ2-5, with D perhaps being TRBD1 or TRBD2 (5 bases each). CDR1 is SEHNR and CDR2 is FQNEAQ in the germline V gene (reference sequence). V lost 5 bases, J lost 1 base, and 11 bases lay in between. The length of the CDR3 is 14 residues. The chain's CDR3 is CASSRPGSQETQYF. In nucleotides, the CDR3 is TGTGCCAGCAGCCGGCCAGGGAGCCAAGAGACCCAGTACTTC.

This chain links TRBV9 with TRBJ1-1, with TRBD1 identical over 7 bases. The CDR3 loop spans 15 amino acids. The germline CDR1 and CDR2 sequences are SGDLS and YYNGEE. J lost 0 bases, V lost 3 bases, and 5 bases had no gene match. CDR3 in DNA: TGTGCCAGCAGCGGGAACAGGGGAATGAACACTGAAGCTTTCTTT. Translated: CASSGNRGMNTEAFF.

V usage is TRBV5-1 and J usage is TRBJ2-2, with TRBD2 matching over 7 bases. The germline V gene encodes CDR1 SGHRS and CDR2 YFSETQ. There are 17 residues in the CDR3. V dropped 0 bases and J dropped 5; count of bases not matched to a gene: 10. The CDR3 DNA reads TGCGCCAGCAGCTTGGACAGGCGGGAGTCGTGGACCGGGGAGCTGTTTTTT. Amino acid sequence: CASSLDRRESWTGELFF. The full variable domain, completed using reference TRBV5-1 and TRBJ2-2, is KAGVTQTPRYLIKTRGQQVTLSCSPISGHRSVSWYQQTPGQGLQFLFEYFSETQRNKGNFPGRFSGRQFSNSRSEMNVSTLELGDSALYLCASSLDRRESWTGELFFGEGSRLTVL.

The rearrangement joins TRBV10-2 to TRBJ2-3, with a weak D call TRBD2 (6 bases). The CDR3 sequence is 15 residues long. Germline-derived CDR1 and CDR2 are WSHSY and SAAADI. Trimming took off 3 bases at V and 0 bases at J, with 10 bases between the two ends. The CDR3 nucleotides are TGCGCCAGCAGTGACGGCGGGACTAGCACAGATACGCAGTATTTT. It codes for CASSDGGTSTDTQYF.

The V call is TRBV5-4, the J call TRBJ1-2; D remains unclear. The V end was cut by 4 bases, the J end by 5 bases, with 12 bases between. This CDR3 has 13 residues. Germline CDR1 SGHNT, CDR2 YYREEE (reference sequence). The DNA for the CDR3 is TGTGCCAGCAGCCCAACAAAGATTTATGGCTACACCTTC. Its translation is CASSPTKIYGYTF.

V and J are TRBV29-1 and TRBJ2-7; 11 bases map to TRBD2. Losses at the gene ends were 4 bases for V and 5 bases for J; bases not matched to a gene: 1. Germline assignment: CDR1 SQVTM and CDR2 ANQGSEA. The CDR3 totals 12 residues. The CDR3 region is CSVVTSGDEQYF. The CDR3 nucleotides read TGCAGCGTTGTGACTAGCGGGGACGAGCAGTACTTC.

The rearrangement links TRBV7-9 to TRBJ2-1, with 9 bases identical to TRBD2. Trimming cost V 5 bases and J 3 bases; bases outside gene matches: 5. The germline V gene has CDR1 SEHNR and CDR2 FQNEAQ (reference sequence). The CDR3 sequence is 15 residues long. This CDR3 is CASSPPSGNYNEQFF. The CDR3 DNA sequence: TGTGCCAGCAGCCCCCCTAGCGGGAACTACAATGAGCAGTTCTTC.

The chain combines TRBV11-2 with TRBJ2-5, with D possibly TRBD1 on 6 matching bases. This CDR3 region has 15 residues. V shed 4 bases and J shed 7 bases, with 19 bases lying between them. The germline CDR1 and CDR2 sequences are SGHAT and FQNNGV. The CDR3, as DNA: TGTGCCAGCAGCTCAATAAAGGGGGTTGGCGGGACCCAGTACTTC. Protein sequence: CASSSIKGVGGTQYF.

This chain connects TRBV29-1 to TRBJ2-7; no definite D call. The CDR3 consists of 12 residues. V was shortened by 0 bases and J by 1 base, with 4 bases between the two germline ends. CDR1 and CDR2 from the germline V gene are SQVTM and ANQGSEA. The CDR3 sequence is CSVEDSSYEQYF. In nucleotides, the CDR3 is TGCAGCGTTGAAGACAGTTCCTACGAGCAGTACTTC.

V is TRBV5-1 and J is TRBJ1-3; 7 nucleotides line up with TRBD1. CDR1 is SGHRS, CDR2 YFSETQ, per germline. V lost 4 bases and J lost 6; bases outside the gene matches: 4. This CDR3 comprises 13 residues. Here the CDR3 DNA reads TGCGCCAGCAGCCAAGGGACAGCAAACACCATATATTTT. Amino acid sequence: CASSQGTANTIYF.

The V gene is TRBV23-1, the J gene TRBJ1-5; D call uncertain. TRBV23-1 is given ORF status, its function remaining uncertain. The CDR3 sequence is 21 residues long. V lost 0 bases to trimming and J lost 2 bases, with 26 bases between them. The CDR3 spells CASSQSGVWRGSFLGNQPQHF. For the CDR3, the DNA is TGCGCCAGCAGTCAATCAGGAGTTTGGAGAGGTTCTTTCCTTGGCAATCAGCCCCAGCATTTT.

The CDR3 region is CASSQDNGRYGYTF. The CDR3 DNA sequence: TGTGCCAGCAGCCAAGACAACGGTCGGTATGGCTACACCTTC. V is TRBV14 and J is TRBJ1-2; D ambiguous. Looked up from germline, CDR1 is SGHDN and CDR2 is FVKESK. V shed 0 bases and J shed 5 bases, with 10 bases lying between them. This CDR3 is built from 14 residues. Full variable domain (remainder filled in from reference TRBV14 and TRBJ1-2): EAGVTQFPSHSVIEKGQTVTLRCDPISGHDNLYWYRRVMGKEIKFLLHFVKESKQDESGMPNNRFLAERTGGTYSTLKVQPAELEDSGVYFCASSQDNGRYGYTFGSGTRLTVV.

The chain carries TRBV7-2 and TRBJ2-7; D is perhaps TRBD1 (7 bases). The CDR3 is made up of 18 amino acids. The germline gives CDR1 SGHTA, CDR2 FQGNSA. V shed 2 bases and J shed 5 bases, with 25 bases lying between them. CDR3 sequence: CASSLRGRGYRGPNEQYF. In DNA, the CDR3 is TGTGCCAGCAGCTTAAGGGGCCGGGGGTATAGGGGGCCTAACGAGCAGTACTTC.

This chain's CDR3 is CASSDTGQNLEGEAFF. The CDR3, as DNA: TGTGCCAGCAGTGATACGGGACAGAATTTGGAGGGTGAAGCTTTCTTT. The chain is built from TRBV2 and TRBJ1-1, with 7 bases fitting TRBD1. CDR1 and CDR2 (germline): SNHLY, FYNNEI. The CDR3 consists of 16 residues. The V gene end was trimmed by 3 bases and the J gene end by 7 bases; junction bases not matched to a gene: 14.

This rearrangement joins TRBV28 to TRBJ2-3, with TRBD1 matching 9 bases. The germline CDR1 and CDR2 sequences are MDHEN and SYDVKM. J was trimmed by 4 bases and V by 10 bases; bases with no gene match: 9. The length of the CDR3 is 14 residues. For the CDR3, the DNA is TGTGCCACCCGGGAACAGGGGGCTCCAGATACGCAGTATTTT. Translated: CATREQGAPDTQYF.

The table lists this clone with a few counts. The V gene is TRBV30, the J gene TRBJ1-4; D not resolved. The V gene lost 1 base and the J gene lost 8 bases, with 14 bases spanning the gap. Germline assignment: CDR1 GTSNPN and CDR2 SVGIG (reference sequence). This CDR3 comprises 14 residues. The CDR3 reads CAWSGRVLGEKLFF. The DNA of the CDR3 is TGTGCCTGGAGTGGGCGAGTGCTGGGGGAAAAACTGTTTTTT.

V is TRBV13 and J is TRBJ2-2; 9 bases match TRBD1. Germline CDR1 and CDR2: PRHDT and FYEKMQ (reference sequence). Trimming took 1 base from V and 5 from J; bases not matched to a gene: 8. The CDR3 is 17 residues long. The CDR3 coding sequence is TGTGCCAGCAGCTTAGAAACAGGGGGCGCGTGGACCGGGGAGCTGTTTTTT. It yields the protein CASSLETGGAWTGELFF.

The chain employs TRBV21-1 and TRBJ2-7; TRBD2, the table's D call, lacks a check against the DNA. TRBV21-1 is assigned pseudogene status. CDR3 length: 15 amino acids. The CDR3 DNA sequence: TGTGCCAGCAGCAAACGAGCGGGCGGGGCTTTCGAGCAGTACTTC. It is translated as CASSKRAGGAFEQYF.

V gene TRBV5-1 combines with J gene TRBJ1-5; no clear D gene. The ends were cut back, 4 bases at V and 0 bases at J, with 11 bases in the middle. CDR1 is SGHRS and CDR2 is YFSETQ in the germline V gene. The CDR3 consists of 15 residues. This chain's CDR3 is CASSIDPNSNQPQHF. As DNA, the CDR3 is TGCGCCAGCAGCATCGACCCTAATAGCAATCAGCCCCAGCATTTT.

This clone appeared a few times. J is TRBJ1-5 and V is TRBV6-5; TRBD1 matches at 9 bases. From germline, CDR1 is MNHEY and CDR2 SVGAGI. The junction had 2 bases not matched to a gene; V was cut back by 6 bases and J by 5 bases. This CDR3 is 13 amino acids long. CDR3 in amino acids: CASRRQGDQPQHF. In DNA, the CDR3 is TGTGCCAGCAGACGACAGGGGGATCAGCCCCAGCATTTT.

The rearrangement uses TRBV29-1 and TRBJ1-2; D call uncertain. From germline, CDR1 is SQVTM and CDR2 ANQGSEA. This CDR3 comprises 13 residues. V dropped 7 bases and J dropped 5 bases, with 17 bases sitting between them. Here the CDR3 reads CSAPSAKGYGYTF. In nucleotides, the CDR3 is TGCAGCGCACCCTCCGCCAAAGGGTATGGCTACACCTTC.

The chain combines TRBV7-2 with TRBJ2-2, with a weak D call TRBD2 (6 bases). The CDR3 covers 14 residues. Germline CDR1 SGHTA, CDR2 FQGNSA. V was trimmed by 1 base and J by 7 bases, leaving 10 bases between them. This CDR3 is CASSLGGRHGELFF. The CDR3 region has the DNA TGTGCCAGCAGCTTAGGTGGGAGGCACGGGGAGCTGTTTTTT.

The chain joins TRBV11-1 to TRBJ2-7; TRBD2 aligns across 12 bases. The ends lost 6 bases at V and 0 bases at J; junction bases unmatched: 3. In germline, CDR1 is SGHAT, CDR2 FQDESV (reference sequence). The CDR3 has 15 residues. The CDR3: CASSLTSGSSYEQYF. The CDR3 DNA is TGTGCCAGCAGTTTGACTAGCGGGAGCTCCTACGAGCAGTACTTC.

CDR3 bases: TGTGCCAGCAGCAAACCCACAGGGGGCGCCCCCTACGAGCAGTACTTC. Amino acids: CASSKPTGGAPYEQYF. V and J are TRBV7-2 and TRBJ2-7, with TRBD1 identical over 9 bases. This CDR3 comprises 16 residues. V dropped 5 bases and J dropped 2; count of bases not matched to a gene: 10. CDR1 is SGHTA and CDR2 is FQGNSA in the germline V gene.